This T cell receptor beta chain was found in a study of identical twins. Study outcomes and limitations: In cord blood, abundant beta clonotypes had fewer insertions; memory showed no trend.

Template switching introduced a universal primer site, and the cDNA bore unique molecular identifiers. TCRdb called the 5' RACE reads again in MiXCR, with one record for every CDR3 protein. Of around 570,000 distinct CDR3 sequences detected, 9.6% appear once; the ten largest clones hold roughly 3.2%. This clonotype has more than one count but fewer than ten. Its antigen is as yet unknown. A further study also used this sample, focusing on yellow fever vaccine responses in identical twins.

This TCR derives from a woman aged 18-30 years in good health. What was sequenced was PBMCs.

DNA of the CDR3: TGTGCCAGCAGCCCGTTACTGACAGCCTACAATGAGCAGTTCTTC. It encodes CASSPLLTAYNEQFF. The V and J genes are TRBV7-3 and TRBJ2-1; D might be TRBD1 (5 bases). The V end was cut by 5 bases, the J end by 2 bases, with 13 bases between. The CDR3 has 15 residues. Germline values: CDR1 SGHTA, CDR2 FQGTGA.